The clone carrying this T cell receptor (beta chain) was seen a single time. These data are taken from a study of T cell responses to AZD1222 COVID-19 vaccine. Sequencing used immunoSEQ multiplex PCR; TCRdb keeps in-frame clones, though not all of them. The data show around 94,000 clones, around 90% seen once. Sequenced material: peripheral blood, taken on day 0 of AZD1222 vaccination. The source of this sequence is an adult in good health.

CDR3 coding DNA: TGTGCCACGGCGGGACCGTTTAATGAAAAACTGTTTTTT. Translated, it gives CATAGPFNEKLFF. The genes are TRBV10-3 and TRBJ1-4; a weak D match, TRBD1 (5 bases). Trimming pared 10 bases from V and 4 bases from J, leaving 13 bases between. The V gene's germline CDR1 is ENHRY and CDR2 SYGVKD. The CDR3 totals 13 residues.